This entry lists 30 T cell receptor beta chains sequenced from one sample in a study of CD8 T cells in ankylosing spondylitis. General study results and limits: Ankylosing spondylitis blood appeared to be characterized by a TCR beta motif of several highly homologous variants.

These receptors are not linked to any known antigen. TCRdb re-called the 5' RACE reads with MiXCR, one entry per CDR3 protein. The data show over 700,000 distinct CDR3 sequences, roughly 19% seen once. The sequencing input was blood, either unsorted or a sorted T cell fraction (not recorded which). The receptors come from a male donor with ankylosing spondylitis.

This chain connects TRBV11-2 to TRBJ1-6; D gene unclear. This CDR3 contains 18 residues. In germline, CDR1 is SGHAT, CDR2 FQNNGV. V lost 1 base and J lost 0, with 13 bases in between. CDR3 protein: CASSLVGRRGSYNSPLHF. The CDR3 region has the DNA TGTGCCAGCAGCTTAGTAGGCAGGCGGGGCTCCTATAATTCACCCCTCCACTTT.

The sample holds a few counts of this clonotype. The V gene is TRBV12-3 or TRBV12-4, the J gene TRBJ1-1; TRBD1 matches 7 bases. The CDR3 consists of 13 residues. After removal of 7 bases from V and 11 bases from J, the junction contained 13 bases not matched to a gene. In DNA form, the CDR3 reads TGTGCCAGCAATTCCGCAGACAGGGTACGGGCTTTCTTT. It is translated as CASNSADRVRAFF.

This clonotype has only a few counts. V and J are TRBV5-1 and TRBJ2-1; D uncertain. Germline lookup yields CDR1 SGHRS and CDR2 YFSETQ. CDR3 length: 13 residues. The V end lost 3 bases, the J end lost 14 bases, and 18 bases lay between the germline ends. CDR3 amino acids: CASSWVDPLSEFF. The CDR3 coding sequence is TGCGCCAGCAGCTGGGTGGACCCTCTGAGCGAGTTCTTC.

V gene TRBV12-3 or TRBV12-4 combines with J gene TRBJ2-7; TRBD1 is a possible D gene (7 bases). The CDR3 loop spans 13 amino acids. The V and J ends lost 6 bases and 5 bases respectively, with 14 bases between them. DNA of the CDR3: TGTGCCAGCAGCTGGCGGGGACAGAACGAGCAGTACTTC. Encoded protein: CASSWRGQNEQYF.

This clonotype has more than one count but fewer than ten. This chain connects TRBV7-2 to TRBJ2-7; no clear D. V dropped 4 bases and J dropped 3 bases, with 10 bases sitting between them. Germline V gene data show CDR1 as SGHTA and CDR2 as FQGNSA. CDR3 length equals 13 residues. The CDR3 DNA sequence: TGTGCCAGCAGCTCCTTCCCCGGCTACGAGCAGTACTTC. Protein sequence: CASSSFPGYEQYF.

This clonotype was detected only a few times. V and J are TRBV27 and TRBJ2-1; D is uncertain. The CDR3 covers 11 residues. Trimming removed 4 bases from V and 10 bases from J, with 8 bases in between. The germline V gene encodes CDR1 MNHEY and CDR2 SMNVEV (reference sequence). The CDR3 here is CASSWVGEQFF. The CDR3 nucleotides read TGTGCCAGCAGTTGGGTGGGAGAGCAGTTCTTC.

The genes are TRBV4-1 and TRBJ2-2; D gene uncertain. Trimming took 1 base from V and 4 from J, leaving 10 bases between them. Germline V CDR1 and CDR2: MGHRA, YSYEKL. The CDR3 runs 15 residues. CDR3 loop: CASSQVDLFTGELFF. The DNA of the CDR3 is TGCGCCAGCAGCCAAGTGGACCTCTTCACCGGGGAGCTGTTTTTT.

The genes are TRBV6-2 or TRBV6-3 and TRBJ2-1, with 8 bases that match TRBD2. The CDR3 consists of 12 residues. Germline trimming cut 6 bases from V and 10 bases from J; bases unmatched to any gene: 5. Germline V lookup: CDR1 MNHEY, CDR2 SVGEGT. This CDR3 is CASRRTSSEQFF. In DNA, the CDR3 is TGTGCCAGCAGGAGGACTAGCTCCGAGCAGTTCTTC.

The J gene is TRBJ2-3, the V gene TRBV5-1, with 14 bases fitting TRBD2. The junction had 15 bases not matched to a gene; V was cut back by 6 bases and J by 0 bases. Germline CDR1 and CDR2: SGHRS and YFSETQ. CDR3 size: 20 residues. The CDR3 nucleotides read TGCGCCAGCATCCTAAGACCGGGACTAGCGGGAGTCGCTAGCACAGATACGCAGTATTTT. It translates to CASILRPGLAGVASTDTQYF. Filled out from reference TRBV5-1 and TRBJ2-3, the complete variable domain reads KAGVTQTPRYLIKTRGQQVTLSCSPISGHRSVSWYQQTPGQGLQFLFEYFSETQRNKGNFPGRFSGRQFSNSRSEMNVSTLELGDSALYLCASILRPGLAGVASTDTQYFGPGTRLTVL.

This clonotype has more than one count but fewer than ten. The J gene is TRBJ2-7, the V gene TRBV11-2; perhaps TRBD2 as D (6 bases). V lost 7 bases, J lost 6 bases, and 22 bases lay in between. The CDR3 has 15 residues. Per the germline V gene, CDR1 is SGHAT and CDR2 is FQNNGV. In nucleotides, the CDR3 is TGTGCCAGCAACCCTGGCGGGACGATTCCTCCCGAGCAGTACTTC. This translates into CASNPGGTIPPEQYF.

The genes are TRBV11-2 and TRBJ2-1; D perhaps matches TRBD2 (6 bases). The CDR3 runs 11 residues. Per the germline V gene, CDR1 is SGHAT and CDR2 is FQNNGV. Deletions cut 3 bases from V and 12 bases from J, with 9 bases between. The chain's CDR3 is CASSLASVQFF. The CDR3 nucleotides are TGTGCCAGCAGCTTGGCTAGCGTGCAGTTCTTC.

The sample holds a few counts of this clonotype. This chain uses TRBV4-1 with TRBJ2-5; weak D call: TRBD2 (5 bases). In germline, CDR1 is MGHRA, CDR2 YSYEKL. The CDR3 runs 16 residues. The V gene lost 4 bases and the J gene lost 5 bases, with 20 bases spanning the gap. CDR3 sequence (DNA): TGCGCCAGCAGCCCGACGAGAGGGTTTCCCCAGGAGACCCAGTACTTC. Amino acids: CASSPTRGFPQETQYF.

This clonotype was picked up many times. This chain's CDR3 is CSVGTGGGTEAFF. The CDR3 bases are TGCAGCGTCGGAACAGGGGGCGGGACTGAAGCTTTCTTT. The chain joins TRBV29-1 to TRBJ1-1, with TRBD1 matching over 9 bases. The junction had 7 bases not matched to a gene; V was cut back by 6 bases and J by 5 bases. Germline CDR1 and CDR2: SQVTM and ANQGSEA. This CDR3 contains 13 residues.

This clonotype has more than one count but fewer than ten. The chain uses TRBV3-1 and TRBJ2-7; D gene ambiguous. V was shortened by 2 bases and J by 3 bases, with 23 bases between the two germline ends. Germline V gives CDR1 LGHDT, CDR2 YNNKEL (reference sequence). There are 18 residues in the CDR3. DNA of the CDR3: TGTGCCAGCAGCCAAAAGAGTCCATCTAGGGTAGGAGTCTACGAGCAGTACTTC. Protein: CASSQKSPSRVGVYEQYF.

This clonotype was seen more than once but under ten times. The chain is built from TRBV12-3 or TRBV12-4 and TRBJ2-3, with 8 bases aligning to TRBD1. V trimming: 5 bases; J trimming: 4 bases; junction bases outside the gene matches: 5. The length of the CDR3 is 14 residues. The CDR3 sequence: CASSDRGISDTQYF. The CDR3 DNA reads TGTGCCAGCAGTGACAGGGGAATATCAGATACGCAGTATTTT.

At least ten counts were recorded for this clonotype. The V and J genes are TRBV6-1 and TRBJ2-3; 14 bases are shared with TRBD2. The trim removed 8 bases at V and 1 base at J, leaving 11 bases unmatched. This CDR3 comprises 18 residues. Germline V CDR1 and CDR2: MNHNS, SASEGT. This chain's CDR3 is CASQGLAGVPARTDTQYF. CDR3 nucleotides: TGTGCCAGCCAGGGACTAGCGGGAGTACCGGCGCGCACAGATACGCAGTATTTT.

This clonotype was found a few times. CDR3 loop: CAIRNRHAGAEAFF. The CDR3 nucleotides are TGTGCCATCAGGAATCGACATGCCGGTGCTGAAGCTTTCTTT. The chain carries TRBV10-3 and TRBJ1-1; D gene unclear. V was cut by 6 bases and J by 6 bases, with 17 bases left in between. This CDR3 has 14 amino acids. From germline, CDR1 is ENHRY and CDR2 SYGVKD.

There are a few counts of this clonotype. The genes are TRBV20-1 and TRBJ1-6, with 8 bases that match TRBD1. V shed 0 bases, J shed 13 bases, and the junction held 8 bases outside the gene matches. CDR1 DFQATT and CDR2 SNEGSKA come from the germline V gene (reference sequence). The CDR3 extends over 14 amino acids. CDR3 loop: CSARDSGGLAPLHF. In DNA form, the CDR3 reads TGCAGTGCTAGAGATTCAGGGGGCTTGGCGCCCCTCCACTTT.

The J gene is TRBJ2-7, the V gene TRBV4-2; 7 bases align to TRBD2. Losses at the gene ends were 4 bases for V and 4 bases for J; bases not matched to a gene: 7. The CDR3 length is 14 residues. Germline CDR1 and CDR2: LGHNA and YNFKEQ. The CDR3 DNA is TGTGCCAGCAGCCCGAGCCGGGACTATTACGAGCAGTACTTC. It yields the protein CASSPSRDYYEQYF.

CDR3 sequence (DNA): TGTGCCAGCAGTTACCGTCAACCAGTCCTCACAACTCAGCCCCAGCATTTT. The encoded protein is CASSYRQPVLTTQPQHF. The chain combines TRBV6-2 or TRBV6-3 with TRBJ1-5; D remains ambiguous. CDR1 MNHEY and CDR2 SVGEGT come from the germline V gene. The CDR3 covers 17 residues. The germline V and J ends were trimmed by 2 bases and 6 bases, with 20 bases remaining between them.

J is TRBJ2-2 and V is TRBV19; D is perhaps TRBD2 (6 bases). Germline CDR1 and CDR2: LNHDA and SQIVND (reference sequence). The CDR3 contains 14 residues. The ends were cut back, 7 bases at V and 6 bases at J, with 15 bases in the middle. Written as DNA, the CDR3 is TGTGCCAGTAAGGGAGGAAGGACGGCCGGGGAGCTGTTTTTT. It yields the protein CASKGGRTAGELFF.

V usage is TRBV16 and J usage is TRBJ1-1; 7 bases align to TRBD1. V trimming: 4 bases; J trimming: 5 bases; junction bases outside the gene matches: 7. This CDR3 comprises 14 residues. Germline V gene data show CDR1 as KGHSY and CDR2 as FQNENV. The CDR3 sequence: CASSPTRGKTEAFF. CDR3 in DNA: TGTGCCAGCAGCCCAACCAGGGGGAAGACTGAAGCTTTCTTT.

This clonotype was observed at least ten times. The chain employs TRBV12-3 or TRBV12-4 and TRBJ1-2; weak D call: TRBD1 (5 bases). V lost 2 bases and J lost 4, with 11 bases in between. The CDR3 totals 14 residues. CDR3: CASSLRGSSYGYTF. The CDR3 DNA follows: TGTGCCAGCAGTTTAAGGGGAAGTAGCTATGGCTACACCTTC.

V is TRBV4-1 and J is TRBJ2-5; D gene ambiguous. Germline assignment: CDR1 MGHRA and CDR2 YSYEKL. CDR3 length: 13 amino acids. The ends were cut back, 0 bases at V and 5 bases at J, with 7 bases in the middle. The CDR3 nucleotides read TGCGCCAGCAGCCAAGATTCTCCGGAGACCCAGTACTTC. Residues: CASSQDSPETQYF.

The CDR3 is CASRLAGPGTGELFF. CDR3 bases: TGTGCCAGCAGGCTAGCGGGCCCGGGGACAGGGGAGCTGTTTTTT. J is TRBJ2-2 and V is TRBV6-1, with 8 positions matching TRBD2. This CDR3 has 15 amino acids. Germline V gene data show CDR1 as MNHNS and CDR2 as SASEGT. J was trimmed by 8 bases and V by 6 bases; bases with no gene match: 11.

A few counts support this clonotype. The chain carries TRBV5-1 and TRBJ1-1; D is undetermined. Germline assignment: CDR1 SGHRS and CDR2 YFSETQ. The CDR3 is made up of 13 amino acids. The ends were cut back, 5 bases at V and 2 bases at J, with 10 bases in the middle. CDR3 nucleotide sequence: TGCGCCAGCAGTTTAGAGATCAACACTGAAGCTTTCTTT. Translating gives CASSLEINTEAFF.

The chain combines TRBV2 with TRBJ1-1; D is uncertain. The CDR3 has 16 amino acids. Germline values: CDR1 SNHLY, CDR2 FYNNEI. Trimming removed 7 bases at V and 2 bases at J, with 20 bases between. The CDR3 is CASTLWGGIGNTEAFF. CDR3 bases: TGTGCCAGCACCCTTTGGGGAGGGATTGGCAACACTGAAGCTTTCTTT.

The chain employs TRBV5-5 and TRBJ1-6; D not resolved. Trimming took off 5 bases at V and 10 bases at J, with 16 bases between the two ends. Germline-derived CDR1 and CDR2 are SGHKS and YYEKEE (reference sequence). The CDR3 length is 14 residues. The CDR3 nucleotides read TGTGCCAGCAGATCTACAGTCTCCCTCTCACCCCTCCACTTT. This codes for CASRSTVSLSPLHF.

The chain recombines TRBV11-1 with TRBJ2-3, with a weak D call TRBD2 (7 bases). V lost 5 bases, J lost 0 bases, and 24 bases lay in between. The CDR3 is made up of 19 amino acids. Germline loops: CDR1 SGHAT, CDR2 FQDESV (reference sequence). The CDR3 reads CASSPRWSGTSPSTDTQYF. CDR3 sequence (DNA): TGTGCCAGCAGCCCTCGCTGGAGCGGGACATCCCCTAGCACAGATACGCAGTATTTT.

The chain is built from TRBV4-1 and TRBJ2-2; TRBD1 aligns across 10 bases. CDR3 size: 17 residues. Germline lookup yields CDR1 MGHRA and CDR2 YSYEKL. V shed 0 bases, J shed 8 bases, and the junction held 9 bases outside the gene matches. The CDR3 here is CASSQEPGQGVSGELFF. CDR3 bases: TGCGCCAGCAGCCAAGAGCCCGGACAGGGGGTTTCGGGGGAGCTGTTTTTT.